Listed here are 16 T cell receptor beta chains from one sample, sequenced in a study of cytomegalovirus exposure and HLA in healthy donors. Primers included in the PCR were 60 Vbeta and 13 Jbeta primers. The data were produced by immunoSEQ multiplex PCR, yet TCRdb's version contains in-frame clones alone and is incomplete. Here the sample spans about 120,000 clones, around 72% being singletons. The specimen was PBMCs. These TCRs come from a woman aged 40 to 55 in good health and CMV-seropositive.

The chain recombines TRBV25-1 with TRBJ2-7; 10 nucleotides line up with TRBD1. CDR1 MGHDK and CDR2 SYGVNS come from the germline V gene. V lost 2 bases and J lost 6; bases outside the gene matches: 10. This CDR3 is 16 amino acids long. In DNA form, the CDR3 reads TGTGCCAGCAGTGAAAATATTGGGACAGGGGAGGGCGAGCAGTACTTC. Protein product: CASSENIGTGEGEQYF.

A few counts support this clone. The rearrangement uses TRBV6-5 and TRBJ1-1, with TRBD1 matching over 8 bases. The CDR3 runs 14 residues. With 6 bases clipped from V and 4 bases from J, the junction kept 7 bases outside the gene matches. The germline gives CDR1 MNHEY, CDR2 SVGAGI. This chain's CDR3 is CASSPRGRGTEAFF. The DNA of the CDR3 is TGTGCCAGCAGCCCCAGGGGGCGGGGCACTGAAGCTTTCTTT.

The gene calls are TRBV7-2 and TRBJ2-7; 15 positions match TRBD2. The CDR3 is 19 residues long. Germline V gives CDR1 SGHTA, CDR2 FQGNSA. The V and J ends lost 5 bases and 1 base, in that order; junction bases with no gene match: 12. The CDR3 reads CASSLLPGTSGGPSYEQYF. The CDR3 DNA reads as TGTGCCAGCAGCCTACTACCCGGGACTAGCGGGGGGCCTTCCTACGAGCAGTACTTC.

The chain has TRBV18 and TRBJ1-1, with D maybe TRBD1 (6 bases). V shed 3 bases and J shed 3 bases, with 11 bases lying between them. The CDR3 totals 14 residues. CDR1 is KGHSH, CDR2 LQKENI, per germline. The CDR3 region is CASSPQGWDTEAFF. The DNA for the CDR3 is TGTGCCAGCTCACCTCAGGGGTGGGACACTGAAGCTTTCTTT.

CDR3 sequence reads: CASSHGGGTEQYF. CDR3 sequence (DNA): TGTGCCAGCTCACATGGCGGGGGGACCGAGCAGTACTTC. The rearrangement links TRBV18 to TRBJ2-7; 8 bases fit TRBD2. Germline assignment: CDR1 KGHSH and CDR2 LQKENI. V lost 4 bases and J lost 6; bases outside the gene matches: 5. CDR3 length: 13 amino acids.

This chain uses TRBV9 with TRBJ1-5; the match to TRBD1 covers 7 bases. Trimming cost V 3 bases and J 5 bases; bases outside gene matches: 5. Germline V gene sequence: CDR1 SGDLS, CDR2 YYNGEE. The CDR3 has 14 residues. The CDR3 region is CASSGDSGYQPQHF. CDR3 coding DNA: TGTGCCAGCAGCGGGGACAGTGGGTATCAGCCCCAGCATTTT.

The CDR3 loop is CSAPDRWEAFF. The CDR3 nucleotides are TGCAGTGCCCCGGACAGGTGGGAAGCTTTCTTT. The chain is built from TRBV20-1 and TRBJ1-1; TRBD1 matches 7 bases. This CDR3 region has 11 residues. V trimming: 6 bases; J trimming: 8 bases; junction bases outside the gene matches: 6. The germline CDR1 and CDR2 sequences are DFQATT and SNEGSKA (reference sequence).

The chain couples TRBV7-9 to TRBJ1-2; a possible D gene is TRBD1 (5 bases). V gave up 8 bases and J gave up 3 bases, with 16 bases separating them. Germline V gene data show CDR1 as SEHNR and CDR2 as FQNEAQ (reference sequence). The CDR3 runs 14 residues. The CDR3 DNA sequence: TGTGCCAGCGAATCGGGGGGAAGGGACTATGGCTACACCTTC. Its protein product is CASESGGRDYGYTF.

Here the CDR3 reads CASSQRGWSGEVTDTQYF. In DNA, the CDR3 is TGCGCCAGCAGCCAACGGGGGTGGTCGGGGGAGGTCACAGATACGCAGTATTTT. This sequence joins TRBV4-1 and TRBJ2-3; D is possibly TRBD2 (6 bases). Germline V gene data show CDR1 as MGHRA and CDR2 as YSYEKL. The CDR3 is 18 amino acids. V dropped 2 bases and J dropped 2 bases, with 20 bases sitting between them.

This clone was picked up a small number of times. The chain is built from TRBV7-9 and TRBJ1-1, with D maybe TRBD1 (5 bases). Germline CDR1 is SEHNR and CDR2 is FQNEAQ (reference sequence). The CDR3 sequence is 14 residues long. Trimming took 2 bases from V and 0 from J, leaving 7 bases between them. CDR3 DNA: TGTGCCAGCAGCTTACAGGGCATGAACACTGAAGCTTTCTTT. Its translation: CASSLQGMNTEAFF.

The rearrangement uses TRBV5-1 and TRBJ2-5, with TRBD1 matching over 7 bases. J was trimmed by 5 bases and V by 3 bases; bases with no gene match: 7. This CDR3 is 14 amino acids long. In germline, CDR1 is SGHRS, CDR2 YFSETQ. CDR3 coding DNA: TGCGCCAGCAGCTCGCCAACAGGGGCCGAGACCCAGTACTTC. Amino acid sequence: CASSSPTGAETQYF.

This clone appeared once. The chain uses TRBV9 and TRBJ2-2; D is unresolved. Germline V gene sequence: CDR1 SGDLS, CDR2 YYNGEE. The V end lost 2 bases, the J end lost 5 bases, and 7 bases lay between the germline ends. The CDR3 runs 13 residues. The CDR3 loop is CASSVGETGELFF. The CDR3 nucleotides read TGTGCCAGCAGCGTTGGAGAGACCGGGGAGCTGTTTTTT. The variable domain in full, with the rest retrieved from reference TRBV9 and TRBJ2-2, is DSGVTQTPKHLITATGQRVTLRCSPRSGDLSVYWYQQSLDQGLQFLIQYYNGEERAKGNILERFSAQQFPDLHSELNLSSLELGDSALYFCASSVGETGELFFGEGSRLTVL.

The chain couples TRBV5-1 to TRBJ2-1, with 8 nucleotides matching TRBD1. CDR3 length: 15 amino acids. Germline CDR1 is SGHRS and CDR2 is YFSETQ. Trimming at V came to 6 bases and at J to 3 bases, leaving 8 bases not matched to a gene. In nucleotides, the CDR3 is TGCGCCAGCAACCTAGGAGGGACAGGCTACAATGAGCAGTTCTTC. Translated: CASNLGGTGYNEQFF.

The V and J genes are TRBV6-5 and TRBJ1-6; 7 nucleotides line up with TRBD1. V gave up 11 bases and J gave up 6 bases; unmatched junction bases: 7. The CDR3 spans 13 residues. CDR1 is MNHEY and CDR2 is SVGAGI in the germline V gene. In nucleotides, the CDR3 is TGTGCCGCTGGGGACAGAGCTAATTCACCCCTCCACTTT. Its protein product is CAAGDRANSPLHF.

This clone was detected a few times. The V gene is TRBV4-3, the J gene TRBJ2-1; maybe TRBD1 (5 bases). Germline CDR1 reads LGHNA; CDR2 reads YSLEER. Trimming removed 0 bases at V and 4 bases at J, with 13 bases between. The CDR3 loop spans 16 amino acids. In DNA, the CDR3 is TGCGCCAGCAGCCAAGATGGAGCTAGACAGTACAATGAGCAGTTCTTC. Translated, it gives CASSQDGARQYNEQFF.

The chain carries TRBV5-1 and TRBJ1-1; TRBD1 aligns across 8 bases. In germline, CDR1 is SGHRS, CDR2 YFSETQ. Trimming cost V 4 bases and J 10 bases; bases outside gene matches: 15. This CDR3 is 15 amino acids long. CDR3 DNA: TGCGCCAGCAGCCTTTTGGACAGGGCTGGCTCTGGAGCTTTCTTT. Amino acids: CASSLLDRAGSGAFF.